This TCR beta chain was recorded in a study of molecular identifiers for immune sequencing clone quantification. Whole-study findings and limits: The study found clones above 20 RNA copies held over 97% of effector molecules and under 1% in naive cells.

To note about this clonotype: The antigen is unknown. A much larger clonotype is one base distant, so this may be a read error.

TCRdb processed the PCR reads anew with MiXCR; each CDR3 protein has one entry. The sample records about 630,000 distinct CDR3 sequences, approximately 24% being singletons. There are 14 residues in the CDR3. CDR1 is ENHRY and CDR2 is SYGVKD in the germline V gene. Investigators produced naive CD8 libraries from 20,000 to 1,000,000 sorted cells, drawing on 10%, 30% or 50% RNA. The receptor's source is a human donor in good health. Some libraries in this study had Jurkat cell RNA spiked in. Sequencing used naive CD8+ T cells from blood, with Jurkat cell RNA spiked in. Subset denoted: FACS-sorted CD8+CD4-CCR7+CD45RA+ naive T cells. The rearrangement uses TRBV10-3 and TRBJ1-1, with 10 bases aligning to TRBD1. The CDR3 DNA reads TGTGCCATCATGGCGACAGGGGGCCTCTCTGAAGCTATCTTT. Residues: CAIMATGGLSEAIF.